A single sample gave rise to the 22 T cell receptor beta chains below, sequenced in a study of blood T cell repertoires in COVID-19. The table came from immunoSEQ multiplex PCR; TCRdb's copy has only in-frame clones and leaves some out. Among approximately 170,000 clones listed, 88% were seen once. Sequenced sample: PBMCs or T cells enriched from blood (not recorded which). These receptor sequences come from a woman younger than 35 who had recovered from COVID-19.

Notes on this clone: Distinct nucleotide sequences in the sample also encode this CDR3. This rearrangement joins TRBV13 to TRBJ1-1; the D is unclear. Germline CDR1 PRHDT, CDR2 FYEKMQ (reference sequence). The CDR3 runs to 14 residues. V gave up 0 bases and J gave up 1 base, with 6 bases separating them. CDR3 nucleotide sequence: TGTGCCAGCAGCTTAGGACAGCCGAACACTGAAGCTTTCTTT. Translating it yields CASSLGQPNTEAFF.

The genes are TRBV19 and TRBJ2-1; TRBD1 aligns across 7 bases. Germline-derived CDR1 and CDR2 are LNHDA and SQIVND (reference sequence). The CDR3 spans 16 residues. The trim removed 6 bases at V and 4 bases at J, leaving 12 bases unmatched. The DNA for the CDR3 is TGTGCCAGTAGGAGGGGTTCGGGACAGCGTTACAATGAGCAGTTCTTC. Protein sequence: CASRRGSGQRYNEQFF. Full variable domain (remainder filled in from reference TRBV19 and TRBJ2-1): DGGITQSPKYLFRKEGQNVTLSCEQNLNHDAMYWYRQDPGQGLRLIYYSQIVNDFQKGDIAEGYSVSREKKESFPLTVTSAQKNPTAFYLCASRRGSGQRYNEQFFGPGTRLTVL.

Written as DNA, the CDR3 is TGTGCCGGAGCGACAGGGACGGGCTACACCTTC. Its translation: CAGATGTGYTF. The chain is built from TRBV19 and TRBJ1-2, with 7 bases fitting TRBD1. From germline, CDR1 is LNHDA and CDR2 SQIVND (reference sequence). CDR3 length: 11 residues. V gave up 11 bases and J gave up 8 bases; unmatched junction bases: 8.

This clone has just one count. The chain joins TRBV15 to TRBJ1-2, with 7 bases fitting TRBD1. Germline values: CDR1 LNHNV, CDR2 YYDKDF (reference sequence). This CDR3 contains 15 residues. J gave up 4 bases and V 1 base, and 6 bases lay outside the gene matches. CDR3 region: CATSRALGQSYGYTF. DNA of the CDR3: TGTGCCACCAGCAGAGCGTTGGGACAGTCCTATGGCTACACCTTC.

V is TRBV10-2 and J is TRBJ1-1; 9 nucleotides match TRBD1. CDR1 WSHSY and CDR2 SAAADI come from the germline V gene. CDR3 length: 15 residues. J gave up 0 bases and V 5 bases, and 4 bases lay outside the gene matches. The CDR3 nucleotides read TGCGCCAGCAGTACGGACAGGGGTGTGAACACTGAAGCTTTCTTT. It codes for CASSTDRGVNTEAFF.

J is TRBJ2-7 and V is TRBV12-3 or TRBV12-4; D possibly corresponds to TRBD1 (5 bases). This CDR3 comprises 12 residues. The V end lost 3 bases, the J end lost 3 bases, and 6 bases lay between the germline ends. In DNA, the CDR3 is TGTGCCAGCAGTTTCCAGGGCTACGAGCAGTACTTC. Translated, it gives CASSFQGYEQYF.

This clone was counted only a few times. The chain's CDR3 is CATSREPSPGGRGYTF. CDR3 DNA: TGTGCCACCAGCAGAGAACCCTCGCCGGGGGGCAGGGGCTACACCTTC. The chain uses TRBV15 and TRBJ1-2; D possibly corresponds to TRBD1 (6 bases). The germline CDR1 and CDR2 sequences are LNHNV and YYDKDF (reference sequence). The CDR3 has 16 amino acids. Between the trimmed V and J ends, which lost 0 bases and 8 bases, there was a span of 19 bases.

This clone has just a few counts. This chain joins TRBV5-1 and TRBJ1-1, with no clear D. CDR3 length: 14 residues. V lost 0 bases and J 2 bases, leaving 8 bases between the germline ends. Germline V CDR1 and CDR2: SGHRS, YFSETQ. Written as DNA, the CDR3 is TGCGCCAGCAGCTTGGAGGCGGCCAACACTGAAGCTTTCTTT. Protein: CASSLEAANTEAFF.

V and J are TRBV5-4 and TRBJ2-4, with D possibly being TRBD1 (5 bases). This CDR3 is built from 16 residues. V lost 4 bases to trimming and J lost 2 bases, with 16 bases between them. Germline values: CDR1 SGHNT, CDR2 YYREEE (reference sequence). The CDR3 DNA reads TGTGCCAGCAGCACCCACCTGACAGAAACCAAAAACATTCAGTACTTC. Amino acids: CASSTHLTETKNIQYF.

In DNA, the CDR3 is TGCAGTGCTAGTACACCTCGGACTGGCTCCTACAATGAGCAGTTCTTC. Its protein is CSASTPRTGSYNEQFF. This sequence joins TRBV20-1 and TRBJ2-1, with a possible D match to TRBD2 (5 bases). Germline CDR1 is DFQATT and CDR2 is SNEGSKA (reference sequence). V lost 3 bases and J lost 0, with 15 bases in between. The CDR3 runs 16 residues.

The rearrangement joins TRBV5-4 to TRBJ2-7; D may be TRBD2 (5 bases). The CDR3 covers 16 residues. The germline V gene encodes CDR1 SGHNT and CDR2 YYREEE (reference sequence). Trimming removed 4 bases at V and 4 bases at J, with 21 bases between. The CDR3, as DNA: TGTGCCAGCAGCGCGGACCGACAAGAGAGGGAATACGAGCAGTACTTC. Amino acids: CASSADRQEREYEQYF. The full variable domain, with the rest looked up from reference TRBV5-4 and TRBJ2-7, is ETGVTQSPTHLIKTRGQQVTLRCSSQSGHNTVSWYQQALGQGPQFIFQYYREEENGRGNFPPRFSGLQFPNYSSELNVNALELDDSALYLCASSADRQEREYEQYFGPGTRLTVT.

The chain joins TRBV30 to TRBJ2-7, with TRBD1 matching over 9 bases. Germline CDR1 is GTSNPN and CDR2 is SVGIG (reference sequence). V was pared by 5 bases and J by 7 bases, with 6 bases of the junction left unmatched. The CDR3 extends over 12 amino acids. As DNA, the CDR3 is TGTGCCTGGGGGGACAGGGACGGAGAGCAGTACTTC. Protein product: CAWGDRDGEQYF.

V is TRBV24-1 and J is TRBJ1-2; D ambiguous. Germline CDR1 and CDR2: KGHDR and SFDVKD. V dropped 7 bases and J dropped 1 base, with 9 bases sitting between them. The CDR3 runs 13 residues. CDR3 region: CATSTDYNYGYTF. As DNA, the CDR3 is TGTGCCACCAGCACGGACTATAACTATGGCTACACCTTC.

The chain has TRBV7-2 and TRBJ2-7; no definite D call. Trimming cost V 5 bases and J 2 bases, with 13 bases left between them. The CDR3 covers 14 residues. Germline V CDR1 and CDR2: SGHTA, FQGNSA. CDR3 in amino acids: CASSAGGTPYEQYF. The CDR3 coding sequence is TGTGCCAGCAGCGCCGGTGGTACTCCCTACGAGCAGTACTTC.

The genes are TRBV12-3 or TRBV12-4 and TRBJ1-2; the D gene is possibly TRBD1 (6 bases). Trimming stripped 5 bases from V and 4 bases from J, with 11 bases between. This CDR3 spans 13 amino acids. CDR3 region: CASSETGSYGYTF. The DNA for the CDR3 is TGTGCCAGCAGTGAGACAGGTTCCTATGGCTACACCTTC.

This chain connects TRBV19 to TRBJ1-5; a weak D match, TRBD1 (5 bases). The CDR3 covers 15 residues. Trimming took off 4 bases at V and 11 bases at J, with 21 bases between the two ends. CDR1 and CDR2 (germline): LNHDA, SQIVND (reference sequence). The CDR3 reads CASSTYEGAGFAQHF. The CDR3 DNA is TGTGCCAGTAGTACCTACGAAGGGGCCGGTTTTGCCCAGCATTTT. Based on the CDR3 plus reference TRBV19 and TRBJ1-5, the full variable domain is DGGITQSPKYLFRKEGQNVTLSCEQNLNHDAMYWYRQDPGQGLRLIYYSQIVNDFQKGDIAEGYSVSREKKESFPLTVTSAQKNPTAFYLCASSTYEGAGFAQHFGDGTRLSIL.

The chain uses TRBV28 and TRBJ2-6; D possibly corresponds to TRBD1 (6 bases). Trimming took off 10 bases at V and 0 bases at J, with 19 bases between the two ends. The CDR3 contains 17 residues. Germline V CDR1 and CDR2: MDHEN, SYDVKM. The CDR3 region has the DNA TGTGCCACAGCAACAGGGTACCTTAACTCTGGGGCCAACGTCCTGACTTTC. It encodes CATATGYLNSGANVLTF.

This chain connects TRBV4-3 to TRBJ2-1; a weak D match, TRBD1 (5 bases). The CDR3 loop spans 14 amino acids. The germline CDR1 and CDR2 sequences are LGHNA and YSLEER. Between the trimmed V and J ends, which lost 0 bases and 10 bases, there was a span of 13 bases. The CDR3 DNA follows: TGCGCCAGCAGCCAAGATACTTCAGGGTTCGAGCAGTTCTTC. Amino acids: CASSQDTSGFEQFF.

The chain is built from TRBV28 and TRBJ1-6; D is ambiguous. V was shortened by 6 bases and J by 0 bases, with 9 bases between the two germline ends. Per germline, CDR1 MDHEN and CDR2 SYDVKM. The CDR3 is 15 residues long. The CDR3 loop is CASRIQSSYNSPLHF. DNA for the CDR3: TGTGCCAGCAGGATACAGAGCTCCTATAATTCACCCCTCCACTTT.

V usage is TRBV12-3 or TRBV12-4 and J usage is TRBJ1-3, with D uncertain. Trimming took 6 bases from V and 6 from J, leaving 9 bases between them. The CDR3 consists of 12 residues. The DNA for the CDR3 is TGTGCCAGCAGGGCGGGTGTAAACACCATATATTTT. Its protein product is CASRAGVNTIYF.

The chain joins TRBV28 to TRBJ1-6, with TRBD1 as a possible D gene (6 bases). The CDR3 sequence is 14 residues long. V was shortened by 6 bases and J by 3 bases, with 9 bases between the two germline ends. Germline CDR1 and CDR2: MDHEN and SYDVKM. The CDR3 sequence is CASSTDSYNSPLHF. CDR3 coding DNA: TGTGCCAGCAGCACGGACAGCTATAATTCACCCCTCCACTTT.

This clone came up once. The V call is TRBV19, the J call TRBJ1-1, with 7 bases lining up with TRBD1. The CDR3 runs 13 residues. J gave up 7 bases and V 2 bases, and 4 bases lay outside the gene matches. Germline values: CDR1 LNHDA, CDR2 SQIVND (reference sequence). CDR3 protein: CASSIIGDSEAFF. The CDR3 nucleotides read TGTGCCAGTAGTATAATCGGGGACAGTGAAGCTTTCTTT. Combining the CDR3 with reference TRBV19 and TRBJ1-1 gives the whole variable domain DGGITQSPKYLFRKEGQNVTLSCEQNLNHDAMYWYRQDPGQGLRLIYYSQIVNDFQKGDIAEGYSVSREKKESFPLTVTSAQKNPTAFYLCASSIIGDSEAFFGQGTRLTVV.